This T cell receptor beta chain is from a study of T cells of healthy individuals. A single record per CDR3 protein comes from TCRdb applying MiXCR to the 5' RACE reads. Of approximately 100,000 distinct CDR3 sequences listed, approximately 15% are singletons. The sequence was collected from a human donor in good health.

The DNA of the CDR3 is TGTGCCAGCAGCGTAGATGTTCAAGGAGACTATGGCTACACCTTC. Encoded protein: CASSVDVQGDYGYTF. The V and J genes are TRBV9 and TRBJ1-2; D is ambiguous. This CDR3 contains 15 residues. Germline lookup yields CDR1 SGDLS and CDR2 YYNGEE. V lost 0 bases to trimming and J lost 3 bases, with 12 bases between them.